These T cell receptor beta chains were read from a single sample in a study of shared clonotypes between healthy human individuals. Assay used: immunoSEQ multiplex PCR; TCRdb lists only in-frame clones, some missing. The table has around 750,000 clones, roughly 70% seen once. Sequencing was carried out using memory CD4+ T cells sorted from blood. Receptor source: a woman in her thirties in good health. Each CDR3 is given with its conserved first and last residue. D genes are given only for firm matches. Size is omitted from some rows. Given values are once, few, many or a class for expanded clones.

v_gene: TRBV7-9; j_gene: TRBJ2-7; abundance: NA; d_gene: NA; CDR3aa: CASSPDGYEQYF; CDR3nt: TGTGCCAGCAGCCCAGACGGTTACGAGCAGTACTTC
v_gene: TRBV30; j_gene: TRBJ2-1; abundance: NA; d_gene: NA; CDR3aa: CAWKPGQHLNEQFF; CDR3nt: TGTGCCTGGAAACCGGGTCAGCATCTAAATGAGCAGTTCTTC
v_gene: TRBV5-1; j_gene: TRBJ2-1; abundance: NA; d_gene: TRBD1; CDR3aa: CASSEGQEQFF; CDR3nt: TGCGCCAGCAGCGAGGGACAGGAGCAGTTCTTC
v_gene: TRBV5-8; j_gene: TRBJ2-3; abundance: NA; d_gene: NA; CDR3aa: CASSVRASTDTQYF; CDR3nt: TGTGCCAGCAGCGTGCGTGCTAGCACAGATACGCAGTATTTT
v_gene: TRBV10-1; j_gene: TRBJ2-5; abundance: few; d_gene: TRBD1; CDR3aa: CASSSSGTGEQETQYF; CDR3nt: TGCGCCAGCAGTTCCTCCGGGACAGGGGAGCAAGAGACCCAGTACTTC
v_gene: TRBV5-1; j_gene: TRBJ1-4; abundance: NA; d_gene: TRBD1; CDR3aa: CARLRDRVSPPTNEKLFF; CDR3nt: TGCGCCAGACTCCGGGACAGGGTCTCCCCCCCAACTAATGAAAAACTGTTTTTT
v_gene: TRBV28; j_gene: TRBJ2-7; abundance: NA; d_gene: TRBD2; CDR3aa: CASSLSSGRYEQYF; CDR3nt: TGTGCCAGCAGTTTGTCTAGCGGGAGGTACGAGCAGTACTTC
v_gene: TRBV4-1; j_gene: TRBJ2-1; abundance: NA; d_gene: TRBD2; CDR3aa: CASSSPTSGSGNEQFF; CDR3nt: TGCGCCAGCAGTTCCCCCACTAGCGGGAGTGGCAATGAGCAGTTCTTC
v_gene: TRBV28; j_gene: TRBJ1-6; abundance: NA; d_gene: TRBD1; CDR3aa: CASSSGGSSSPLHF; CDR3nt: TGTGCCAGCAGTTCAGGGGGCAGCTCTTCACCCCTCCACTTT
v_gene: TRBV23-1; j_gene: TRBJ1-1; abundance: NA; d_gene: NA; CDR3aa: CASSQGGIFPRNTEAFF; CDR3nt: TGCGCCAGCAGTCAAGGGGGAATTTTCCCACGCAACACTGAAGCTTTCTTT
v_gene: TRBV18; j_gene: TRBJ2-3; abundance: NA; d_gene: NA; CDR3aa: CASSPDSDTQYF; CDR3nt: TGTGCCAGCTCACCGGATTCAGATACGCAGTATTTT
v_gene: TRBV27; j_gene: TRBJ2-3; abundance: NA; d_gene: NA; CDR3aa: CASRRGGTTDTQYF; CDR3nt: TGTGCCAGCAGGAGGGGCGGGACCACAGATACGCAGTATTTT
v_gene: TRBV6-5; j_gene: TRBJ1-1; abundance: few; d_gene: NA; CDR3aa: CASSYGGLLTEAFF; CDR3nt: TGTGCCAGCAGTTACGGGGGGCTTTTGACTGAAGCTTTCTTT
v_gene: TRBV29-1; j_gene: TRBJ2-7; abundance: many; d_gene: NA; CDR3aa: CSPLGGPVEQYF; CDR3nt: TGCAGCCCCCTTGGGGGCCCTGTAGAGCAGTACTTC
v_gene: TRBV5-1; j_gene: TRBJ2-5; abundance: NA; d_gene: TRBD2; CDR3aa: CASSPLAGGKTQYF; CDR3nt: TGCGCCAGCAGCCCATTAGCGGGAGGAAAGACCCAGTACTTC
v_gene: TRBV2; j_gene: TRBJ2-7; abundance: NA; d_gene: TRBD2; CDR3aa: CASRAGGPYEQYF; CDR3nt: TGTGCCAGCAGAGCGGGGGGACCCTACGAGCAGTACTTC
v_gene: TRBV6-5; j_gene: TRBJ1-5; abundance: NA; d_gene: NA; CDR3aa: CASSRSLGQPQHF; CDR3nt: TGTGCCAGCAGTCGATCATTGGGCCAGCCCCAGCATTTT
v_gene: TRBV29-1; j_gene: TRBJ1-3; abundance: NA; d_gene: NA; CDR3aa: CSVAPGASGNTIYF; CDR3nt: TGCAGCGTTGCTCCAGGAGCCTCTGGAAACACCATATATTTT
v_gene: TRBV7-6; j_gene: TRBJ2-7; abundance: NA; d_gene: TRBD2; CDR3aa: CASSKLAGGLYEQYF; CDR3nt: TGTGCCAGCAGCAAGCTAGCGGGAGGACTGTACGAGCAGTACTTC
v_gene: TRBV29-1; j_gene: TRBJ2-7; abundance: NA; d_gene: TRBD2; CDR3aa: CSVTSGSSYEQYF; CDR3nt: TGCAGCGTGACTAGCGGGAGCTCCTACGAGCAGTACTTC
v_gene: TRBV18; j_gene: TRBJ2-7; abundance: NA; d_gene: TRBD1; CDR3aa: CASSPTGGSYEQYF; CDR3nt: TGTGCCAGCTCACCAACAGGGGGATCCTACGAGCAGTACTTC
v_gene: TRBV5-1; j_gene: TRBJ2-1; abundance: NA; d_gene: TRBD2; CDR3aa: CASRHDSGDPYNEQFF; CDR3nt: TGCGCCAGCAGGCATGATAGCGGGGACCCCTACAATGAGCAGTTCTTC
v_gene: TRBV5-8; j_gene: TRBJ1-6; abundance: NA; d_gene: TRBD1; CDR3aa: CASSTGQANSPLHF; CDR3nt: TGTGCCAGCAGCACCGGACAGGCTAATTCACCCCTCCACTTT
v_gene: TRBV4-1; j_gene: TRBJ2-7; abundance: NA; d_gene: TRBD1; CDR3aa: CASSQEPQGVYEQYF; CDR3nt: TGCGCCAGCAGCCAAGAACCACAGGGGGTCTACGAGCAGTACTTC
v_gene: TRBV28; j_gene: TRBJ2-7; abundance: once; d_gene: NA; CDR3aa: CASSPGGRAGSYEQYF; CDR3nt: TGTGCCAGCAGTCCCGGGGGTCGCGCAGGGTCCTACGAGCAGTACTTC
v_gene: TRBV6-1; j_gene: TRBJ2-1; abundance: NA; d_gene: NA; CDR3aa: CASSDTGDSHNEQFF; CDR3nt: TGTGCCAGCAGTGACACGGGAGACAGCCACAATGAGCAGTTCTTC
v_gene: TRBV5-4; j_gene: TRBJ1-2; abundance: few; d_gene: TRBD1; CDR3aa: CASSSDRGHGYTF; CDR3nt: TGTGCCAGCAGCTCCGACAGGGGGCATGGCTACACCTTC
v_gene: TRBV7-2; j_gene: TRBJ2-7; abundance: NA; d_gene: TRBD2; CDR3aa: CASSSREGYEQYF; CDR3nt: TGTGCCAGCAGCTCTCGGGAGGGCTACGAGCAGTACTTC
v_gene: TRBV7-8; j_gene: TRBJ2-7; abundance: NA; d_gene: TRBD2; CDR3aa: CASSLSGMGYEQYF; CDR3nt: TGTGCCAGCAGCTTAAGCGGGATGGGGTACGAGCAGTACTTC
v_gene: TRBV7-2; j_gene: TRBJ2-5; abundance: NA; d_gene: TRBD2; CDR3aa: CASSLASAGGLVKTQYF; CDR3nt: TGTGCCAGCAGCTTAGCTTCAGCGGGAGGGCTTGTAAAGACCCAGTACTTC
v_gene: TRBV2; j_gene: TRBJ2-5; abundance: NA; d_gene: TRBD2; CDR3aa: CASRPATSVQTQYF; CDR3nt: TGTGCCAGCAGGCCAGCGACTAGCGTACAGACCCAGTACTTC
v_gene: TRBV7-9; j_gene: TRBJ2-7; abundance: NA; d_gene: NA; CDR3aa: CASSLDGGKQYF; CDR3nt: TGTGCCAGCAGCTTAGACGGGGGAAAGCAGTACTTC
v_gene: TRBV4-1; j_gene: TRBJ2-5; abundance: NA; d_gene: NA; CDR3aa: CASSQAGRETQYF; CDR3nt: TGCGCCAGCAGCCAAGCAGGGCGGGAGACCCAGTACTTC
v_gene: TRBV15; j_gene: TRBJ1-3; abundance: NA; d_gene: NA; CDR3aa: CATSRGSGNTIYF; CDR3nt: TGTGCCACCAGCAGAGGATCCGGAAACACCATATATTTT
v_gene: TRBV19; j_gene: TRBJ2-3; abundance: NA; d_gene: NA; CDR3aa: CASRPTGSTDTQYF; CDR3nt: TGTGCCAGTAGACCCACAGGGAGCACAGATACGCAGTATTTT
v_gene: TRBV28; j_gene: TRBJ2-7; abundance: NA; d_gene: NA; CDR3aa: CASSPGEGGRKQYF; CDR3nt: TGTGCCAGCAGTCCAGGGGAGGGCGGGAGAAAGCAGTACTTC
v_gene: TRBV28; j_gene: TRBJ2-3; abundance: few; d_gene: NA; CDR3aa: CASSSVRDTQYF; CDR3nt: TGTGCCAGCAGCTCAGTTAGAGATACGCAGTATTTT
v_gene: TRBV28; j_gene: TRBJ2-7; abundance: NA; d_gene: TRBD1; CDR3aa: CASSLGTGLGYEQYF; CDR3nt: TGTGCCAGCAGTTTAGGGACAGGGTTGGGCTACGAGCAGTACTTC
v_gene: TRBV5-5; j_gene: TRBJ1-2; abundance: NA; d_gene: NA; CDR3aa: CASSSNPPGGYGYTF; CDR3nt: TGTGCCAGCAGCTCCAACCCCCCGGGCGGATATGGCTACACCTTC
v_gene: TRBV11-2; j_gene: TRBJ1-4; abundance: once; d_gene: NA; CDR3aa: CASSSRVTNEKLFF; CDR3nt: TGTGCCAGCAGCTCCAGGGTAACTAATGAAAAACTGTTTTTT
v_gene: TRBV1; j_gene: TRBJ2-3; abundance: NA; d_gene: NA; CDR3aa: CTSSQLGTDTQYF; CDR3nt: TGCACCAGCAGCCAACTAGGCACAGATACGCAGTATTTT
v_gene: TRBV6-5; j_gene: TRBJ2-7; abundance: NA; d_gene: TRBD1; CDR3aa: CASRRTGHYEQYF; CDR3nt: TGTGCCAGCAGACGGACAGGCCACTACGAGCAGTACTTC
v_gene: TRBV5-1; j_gene: TRBJ2-3; abundance: NA; d_gene: TRBD1; CDR3aa: CASATGGAGDTQYF; CDR3nt: TGCGCCAGCGCCACAGGGGGCGCTGGAGATACGCAGTATTTT
v_gene: TRBV4-1; j_gene: TRBJ1-4; abundance: NA; d_gene: NA; CDR3aa: CASSQEGGRLEEKLFF; CDR3nt: TGCGCCAGCAGCCAAGAGGGGGGGAGGCTTGAAGAAAAACTGTTTTTT
v_gene: TRBV7-3; j_gene: TRBJ2-3; abundance: once; d_gene: NA; CDR3aa: CASSLTSGSDTQYF; CDR3nt: TGTGCCAGCAGCTTAACGTCAGGATCAGATACGCAGTATTTT
v_gene: TRBV7-3; j_gene: TRBJ2-2; abundance: NA; d_gene: TRBD2; CDR3aa: CASSYASGRIAGELFF; CDR3nt: TGTGCCAGCAGCTACGCTAGCGGGAGAATCGCCGGGGAGCTGTTTTTT
v_gene: TRBV7-9; j_gene: TRBJ2-2; abundance: NA; d_gene: TRBD2; CDR3aa: CASRSSGLAGPNTGELFF; CDR3nt: TGTGCCAGCAGATCCTCGGGACTAGCGGGACCGAACACCGGGGAGCTGTTTTTT
v_gene: TRBV5-6; j_gene: TRBJ2-5; abundance: NA; d_gene: TRBD1; CDR3aa: CASSWGQGETQYF; CDR3nt: TGTGCCAGCAGCTGGGGACAGGGCGAGACCCAGTACTTC
v_gene: TRBV19; j_gene: TRBJ2-5; abundance: NA; d_gene: TRBD2; CDR3aa: CASSIVSSGSGKTQYF; CDR3nt: TGTGCCAGTAGTATAGTGAGTAGCGGGAGTGGGAAGACCCAGTACTTC
v_gene: TRBV7-8; j_gene: TRBJ2-1; abundance: NA; d_gene: TRBD2; CDR3aa: CASSKEGWLAGKRNEQFF; CDR3nt: TGTGCCAGCAGCAAAGAGGGCTGGTTAGCGGGAAAGAGGAATGAGCAGTTCTTC